The rows below give T cell receptor beta chains drawn from one sample of a study of blood T cell dynamics during melanoma immunotherapy. Sequencing was performed with immunoSEQ multiplex PCR; in TCRdb, only in-frame clones are kept and a portion is missing. The sample's table shows more than 20 clones. This specimen consisted of cell-free DNA from blood, obtained from a patient treated with checkpoint blockade. All receptors come from a human donor with melanoma. Both conserved end residues are part of each CDR3. The D gene is left open where the match is weak. Only some rows state a clone size, as once, few, many or a class for expanded clones.

d_call j_call v_call clone_size cdr3_nt cdr3_aa
. TRBJ2-6 TRBV18 . TGTGCCAGCTCAAGTGGGTGGGACATTTACAGTCGGGCCAACGTCCTGACTTTC CASSSGWDIYSRANVLTF
TRBD1 TRBJ1-5 TRBV7-9 . TGTGCCAGCAGCGTGGGACAGGGGTCGATCCAGCCCCAGCATTTT CASSVGQGSIQPQHF
TRBD1 TRBJ2-3 TRBV27 . TGTGCCAGCAGCACGGCCGTCAGGGGGTTAGATACGCAGTATTTT CASSTAVRGLDTQYF
. TRBJ2-6 TRBV29-1 . TGCAGCGTTGAGGGGGCAGACAGCTCTGGGGCCAACGTCCTGACTTTC CSVEGADSSGANVLTF
. TRBJ2-2 TRBV19 . TGTGCCACCCTAACCGCCGGGGAGCTGTTTTTT CATLTAGELFF
TRBD1 TRBJ2-3 TRBV18 once TGTGCCAGCTCACCCGGGACAGGCTTTAGCACAGATACGCAGTATTTT CASSPGTGFSTDTQYF
. TRBJ1-2 TRBV4-1 . TGCGCCAGCAGCGACGAGAACCGAAAGACCTATGGCTACACCTTC CASSDENRKTYGYTF
TRBD2 TRBJ2-7 TRBV19 . TGTGCCAGTACCCCCCGGGGGGGCCGCCGGCAGTACTTC CASTPRGGRRQYF
TRBD1 TRBJ1-5 TRBV6-1 few TGTGCCAGCAGTGACCGGCAGGGGGGGAATCAGCCCCAGCATTTT CASSDRQGGNQPQHF
TRBD2 TRBJ2-2 TRBV27 few TGTGCCAGCAGTCCGGGACTAGCGGACGCCACCGGGGAGCTGTTTTTT CASSPGLADATGELFF